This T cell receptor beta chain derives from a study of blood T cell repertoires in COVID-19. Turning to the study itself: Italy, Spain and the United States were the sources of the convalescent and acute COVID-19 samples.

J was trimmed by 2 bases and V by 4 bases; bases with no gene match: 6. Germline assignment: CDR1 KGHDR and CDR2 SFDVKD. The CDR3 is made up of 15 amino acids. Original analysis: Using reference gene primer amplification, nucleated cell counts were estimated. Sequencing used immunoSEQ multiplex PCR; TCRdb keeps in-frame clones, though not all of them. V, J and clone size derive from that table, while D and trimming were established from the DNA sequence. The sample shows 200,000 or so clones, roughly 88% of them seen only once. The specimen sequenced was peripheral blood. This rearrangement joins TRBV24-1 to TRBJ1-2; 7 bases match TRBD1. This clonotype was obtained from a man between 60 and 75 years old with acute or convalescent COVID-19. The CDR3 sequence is CATSDADRLNYGYTF. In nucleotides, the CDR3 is TGTGCCACCAGTGACGCGGACAGGCTAAACTATGGCTACACCTTC.